This is a list of T cell receptor beta chains from one sample in a study of blood T cells in healthy people across ages. One entry per CDR3 protein, called by TCRdb with MiXCR from the 5' RACE reads. The profile covers some 730,000 distinct CDR3 sequences, with approximately 21% appearing a single time and about 20% taken by the ten largest. Sample: blood. The receptors originated from a man in his 70s in good health. Both conserved end residues are part of each CDR3. The D gene is left open where the match is weak. The size field is filled for only some rows; it gives once, few, many or a size class.

abundance: NA; d_gene: NA; j_gene: TRBJ2-2; v_gene: TRBV24-1; CDR3aa: CATSRVGYTGELFF; CDR3nt: TGTGCCACCAGTCGGGTGGGGTACACCGGGGAGCTGTTTTTT
abundance: few; d_gene: TRBD1; j_gene: TRBJ1-4; v_gene: TRBV3-1; CDR3aa: CASSQWTGGTATNEKLFF; CDR3nt: TGTGCCAGCAGCCAATGGACAGGGGGGACCGCAACTAATGAAAAACTGTTTTTT
abundance: many; d_gene: NA; j_gene: TRBJ2-7; v_gene: TRBV18; CDR3aa: CASSLYADSYEQYF; CDR3nt: TGTGCCAGCTCACTTTATGCGGATTCCTACGAGCAGTACTTC
abundance: few; d_gene: NA; j_gene: TRBJ1-5; v_gene: TRBV15; CDR3aa: CATSGDGIGPQHF; CDR3nt: TGTGCCACCAGCGGGGACGGGATAGGGCCCCAGCATTTT
abundance: NA; d_gene: TRBD1; j_gene: TRBJ2-1; v_gene: TRBV6-5; CDR3aa: CASGLNRGNEQFF; CDR3nt: TGTGCCAGCGGTCTAAACAGGGGAAATGAGCAGTTCTTC
abundance: many; d_gene: NA; j_gene: TRBJ2-1; v_gene: TRBV29-1; CDR3aa: CSVGQIEQFF; CDR3nt: TGCAGCGTTGGACAGATTGAGCAGTTCTTC
abundance: NA; d_gene: NA; j_gene: TRBJ1-5; v_gene: TRBV29-1; CDR3aa: CSVDDGGNQPQHF; CDR3nt: TGCAGCGTTGATGACGGCGGCAATCAGCCCCAGCATTTT
abundance: NA; d_gene: TRBD2; j_gene: TRBJ2-1; v_gene: TRBV6-5; CDR3aa: CASSYSGLAGANEQFF; CDR3nt: TGTGCCAGCAGTTACTCGGGACTAGCGGGAGCCAATGAGCAGTTCTTC
abundance: NA; d_gene: NA; j_gene: TRBJ1-1; v_gene: TRBV3-1; CDR3aa: CASSSTGFATEAFF; CDR3nt: TGTGCCAGCAGCTCGACAGGATTCGCCACTGAAGCTTTCTTT
abundance: NA; d_gene: TRBD2; j_gene: TRBJ2-3; v_gene: TRBV20-1; CDR3aa: CSASKGLAGVTDTQYF; CDR3nt: TGCAGTGCTTCCAAAGGACTAGCGGGAGTTACAGATACGCAGTATTTT
abundance: NA; d_gene: TRBD1; j_gene: TRBJ2-1; v_gene: TRBV20-1; CDR3aa: CSAKWDRVNEQFF; CDR3nt: TGCAGTGCTAAATGGGACAGGGTCAATGAGCAGTTCTTC
abundance: few; d_gene: NA; j_gene: TRBJ1-1; v_gene: TRBV29-1; CDR3aa: CSVRHRDTEAFF; CDR3nt: TGCAGCGTTCGGCACAGGGACACTGAAGCTTTCTTT
abundance: NA; d_gene: TRBD1; j_gene: TRBJ2-1; v_gene: TRBV5-1; CDR3aa: CASSSQDRGGNEQFF; CDR3nt: TGCGCCAGCAGCTCTCAGGACAGGGGCGGTAATGAGCAGTTCTTC
abundance: NA; d_gene: TRBD2; j_gene: TRBJ2-3; v_gene: TRBV12-3/TRBV12-4; CDR3aa: CASSTTTSGWTDTQYF; CDR3nt: TGTGCCAGCAGTACCACAACTAGCGGGTGGACAGATACGCAGTATTTT
abundance: NA; d_gene: NA; j_gene: TRBJ1-1; v_gene: TRBV7-2; CDR3aa: CASSLVGARGAFF; CDR3nt: TGTGCCAGCAGCTTAGTGGGGGCGCGTGGTGCTTTCTTT
abundance: NA; d_gene: NA; j_gene: TRBJ2-1; v_gene: TRBV24-1; CDR3aa: CATSGFSEQFF; CDR3nt: TGTGCCACCAGTGGGTTCAGTGAGCAGTTCTTC
abundance: few; d_gene: NA; j_gene: TRBJ1-4; v_gene: TRBV6-6; CDR3aa: CASRGGGQVAFF; CDR3nt: TGTGCCAGCAGAGGGGGGGGTCAGGTCGCGTTTTTT
abundance: many; d_gene: TRBD1; j_gene: TRBJ1-5; v_gene: TRBV4-3; CDR3aa: CASSPGILGTGGQPQHF; CDR3nt: TGCGCCAGCAGCCCAGGTATCCTGGGGACAGGGGGTCAGCCCCAGCATTTT
abundance: NA; d_gene: NA; j_gene: TRBJ2-4; v_gene: TRBV5-5; CDR3aa: CASSSLVAPLNIQYF; CDR3nt: TGTGCCAGCAGCTCCCTAGTGGCCCCACTAAACATTCAGTACTTC
abundance: NA; d_gene: TRBD1; j_gene: TRBJ1-2; v_gene: TRBV7-9; CDR3aa: CASSPGDREANYGYTF; CDR3nt: TGTGCCAGCAGCCCAGGGGACAGGGAGGCTAACTATGGCTACACCTTC
abundance: NA; d_gene: NA; j_gene: TRBJ2-7; v_gene: TRBV12-3/TRBV12-4; CDR3aa: CASNVGVDFRYEQYF; CDR3nt: TGTGCCAGCAACGTTGGGGTGGATTTCCGATACGAGCAGTACTTC
abundance: NA; d_gene: NA; j_gene: TRBJ1-4; v_gene: TRBV12-3/TRBV12-4; CDR3aa: CASSLNVQGGGANEKLFF; CDR3nt: TGTGCCAGCAGTTTAAATGTTCAAGGCGGAGGAGCTAATGAAAAACTGTTTTTT
abundance: few; d_gene: TRBD2; j_gene: TRBJ2-3; v_gene: TRBV5-1; CDR3aa: CASSFPTSGRASWSTDTQYF; CDR3nt: TGCGCCAGCAGCTTCCCGACTAGCGGGAGGGCCTCGTGGAGCACAGATACGCAGTATTTT
abundance: few; d_gene: TRBD2; j_gene: TRBJ2-5; v_gene: TRBV29-1; CDR3aa: CSVKSAGGKETQYF; CDR3nt: TGCAGCGTTAAGTCGGCGGGGGGAAAAGAGACCCAGTACTTC
abundance: NA; d_gene: NA; j_gene: TRBJ2-3; v_gene: TRBV6-5; CDR3aa: CASSYNIASGTDTQYF; CDR3nt: TGTGCCAGCAGTTATAATATTGCTAGCGGCACAGATACGCAGTATTTT
abundance: NA; d_gene: NA; j_gene: TRBJ1-3; v_gene: TRBV29-1; CDR3aa: CSVVSDLSGNTIYF; CDR3nt: TGCAGCGTTGTGTCAGACCTCTCTGGAAACACCATATATTTT
abundance: NA; d_gene: NA; j_gene: TRBJ2-7; v_gene: TRBV20-1; CDR3aa: CSARVPAGSYEQYF; CDR3nt: TGCAGTGCTAGGGTCCCGGCAGGTAGTTACGAGCAGTACTTC
abundance: few; d_gene: NA; j_gene: TRBJ2-1; v_gene: TRBV20-1; CDR3aa: CSAPLGQRFNEQFF; CDR3nt: TGCAGTGCCCCCCTAGGACAGCGGTTCAATGAGCAGTTCTTC
abundance: once; d_gene: TRBD1; j_gene: TRBJ2-7; v_gene: TRBV4-2; CDR3aa: CASTWDRGMYEQYF; CDR3nt: TGTGCCAGCACCTGGGACAGGGGAATGTACGAGCAGTACTTC
abundance: many; d_gene: NA; j_gene: TRBJ2-3; v_gene: TRBV29-1; CDR3aa: CSVVRGSETFTDTQYF; CDR3nt: TGCAGCGTTGTAAGGGGGTCCGAAACCTTCACAGATACGCAGTATTTT
abundance: NA; d_gene: NA; j_gene: TRBJ2-7; v_gene: TRBV20-1; CDR3aa: CSASGDYEQYF; CDR3nt: TGCAGTGCCAGCGGCGACTACGAGCAGTACTTC
abundance: NA; d_gene: NA; j_gene: TRBJ1-3; v_gene: TRBV12-3/TRBV12-4; CDR3aa: CASSLSSTPGNTIYF; CDR3nt: TGTGCCAGCAGTTTATCTTCAACCCCTGGAAACACCATATATTTT